Below, 8 T cell receptor beta chains from the same sample are listed, as sequenced in a study of neurological immune-mediated disorders. Via MiXCR, TCRdb re-called the 5' RACE reads, giving one row per CDR3 protein. Among about 35,000 distinct CDR3 sequences listed, 3.8% were seen once. Sequenced material: PBMCs. Receptors originate from a man aged 25-45 years with multiple sclerosis.

At least ten counts were recorded for this clonotype. This chain connects TRBV11-3 to TRBJ1-1; the D gene is possibly TRBD1 (5 bases). Germline CDR1 is SGHNT and CDR2 is YENEEA. This CDR3 spans 17 amino acids. V lost 4 bases and J lost 0, with 18 bases in between. CDR3 sequence: CASSSGTRGPVNTEAFF. The CDR3 bases are TGTGCCAGCAGCTCAGGGACCCGTGGACCGGTGAACACTGAAGCTTTCTTT. Variable domain in full (rest from reference TRBV11-3 and TRBJ1-1): EAGVVQSPRYKIIEKKQPVAFWCNPISGHNTLYWYLQNLGQGPELLIRYENEEAVDDSQLPKDRFSAERLKGVDSTLKIQPAELGDSAVYLCASSSGTRGPVNTEAFFGQGTRLTVV.

This clonotype was seen more than once but under ten times. V usage is TRBV7-2 and J usage is TRBJ2-1; D gene ambiguous. The CDR3 extends over 13 amino acids. Germline CDR1 SGHTA, CDR2 FQGNSA. V dropped 5 bases and J dropped 0 bases, with 5 bases sitting between them. The CDR3 DNA reads as TGTGCCAGCAGCGAGAGCTCCTACAATGAGCAGTTCTTC. Residues: CASSESSYNEQFF.

This clonotype was found many times. The chain links TRBV9 to TRBJ2-3; tentative D call: TRBD2 (6 bases). Trimming left V 3 bases short and J 1 base short, with 15 bases between. This CDR3 has 16 amino acids. Germline values: CDR1 SGDLS, CDR2 YYNGEE. CDR3 nucleotide sequence: TGTGCCAGCAGCGGTTCTAGCGTTTTCGGCACAGATACGCAGTATTTT. It specifies CASSGSSVFGTDTQYF.

This clonotype occurred many times. This chain joins TRBV6-5 and TRBJ2-1; perhaps TRBD1 as D (6 bases). Trimming took 2 bases from V and 14 from J, leaving 19 bases between them. Germline V lookup: CDR1 MNHEY, CDR2 SVGAGI. The CDR3 has 14 amino acids. CDR3 DNA: TGTGCCAGCAGTTACAGTGGCTTCCCTTCAGGGGAGTTCTTC. This gives the protein CASSYSGFPSGEFF.

The sample holds many counts of this clonotype. This chain uses TRBV7-8 with TRBJ2-7; a weak D match, TRBD1 (5 bases). Trimming shortened V by 2 bases and J by 3 bases, and 8 bases separated the two germline ends. In germline, CDR1 is SGHVS, CDR2 FQNEAQ. The CDR3 sequence is 13 residues long. The chain's CDR3 is CASSLRQGYEQYF. In DNA, the CDR3 is TGTGCCAGCAGCTTAAGGCAGGGCTACGAGCAGTACTTC.

This clonotype has at least ten counts. The chain combines TRBV20-1 with TRBJ1-6; TRBD1 might be the D (5 bases). Germline CDR1 is DFQATT and CDR2 is SNEGSKA (reference sequence). V lost 8 bases, J lost 4 bases, and 12 bases lay in between. CDR3 length equals 13 residues. The CDR3 DNA reads as TGCAGTCCCCGAGAGGGGTATAATTCACCCCTCCACTTT. It is translated as CSPREGYNSPLHF.

By share of the sample, this clonotype is medium-sized. The rearrangement links TRBV6-2 or TRBV6-3 to TRBJ1-5; D unresolved. The V end was cut by 3 bases, the J end by 0 bases, with 6 bases between. This CDR3 is 14 amino acids long. Looked up from germline, CDR1 is MNHEY and CDR2 is SVGEGT. CDR3 in amino acids: CASSYWGSNQPQHF. The CDR3 DNA is TGTGCCAGCAGTTATTGGGGTAGCAATCAGCCCCAGCATTTT.

This clonotype was seen repeatedly, ten times or more. CDR3 nucleotide sequence: TGTGCCAGCAGATTCGAAGCGGGGGCGCTCACCGGGGAGCTGTTTTTT. This sequence encodes CASRFEAGALTGELFF. The rearrangement uses TRBV5-6 and TRBJ2-2; 8 nucleotides line up with TRBD2. The CDR3 totals 16 residues. Germline lookup yields CDR1 SGHDT and CDR2 YYEEEE. Germline trimming cut 5 bases from V and 4 bases from J; bases unmatched to any gene: 10.